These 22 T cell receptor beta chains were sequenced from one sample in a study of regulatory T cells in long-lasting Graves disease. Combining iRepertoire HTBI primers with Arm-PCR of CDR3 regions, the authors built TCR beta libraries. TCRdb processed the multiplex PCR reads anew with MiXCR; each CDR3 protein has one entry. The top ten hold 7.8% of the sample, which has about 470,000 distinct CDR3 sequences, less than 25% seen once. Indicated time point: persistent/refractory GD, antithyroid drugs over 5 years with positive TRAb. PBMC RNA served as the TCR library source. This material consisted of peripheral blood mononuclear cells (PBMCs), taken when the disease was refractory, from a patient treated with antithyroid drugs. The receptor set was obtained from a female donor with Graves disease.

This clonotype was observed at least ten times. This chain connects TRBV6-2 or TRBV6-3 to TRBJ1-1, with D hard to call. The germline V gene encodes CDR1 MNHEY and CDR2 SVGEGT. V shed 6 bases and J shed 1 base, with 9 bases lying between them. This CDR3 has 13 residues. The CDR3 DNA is TGTGCCAGCAGGCTAGGGTCGAACACTGAAGCTTTCTTT. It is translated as CASRLGSNTEAFF.

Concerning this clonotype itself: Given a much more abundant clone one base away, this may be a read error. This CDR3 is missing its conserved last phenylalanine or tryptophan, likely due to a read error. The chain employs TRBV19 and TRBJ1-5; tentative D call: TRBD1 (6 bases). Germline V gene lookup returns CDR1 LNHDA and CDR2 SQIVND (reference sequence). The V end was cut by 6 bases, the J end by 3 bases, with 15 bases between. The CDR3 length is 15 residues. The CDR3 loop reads CASSYTGSVNQPQHS. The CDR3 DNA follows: TGTGCCAGTAGCTACACAGGGAGTGTCAATCAGCCCCAGCATTCT.

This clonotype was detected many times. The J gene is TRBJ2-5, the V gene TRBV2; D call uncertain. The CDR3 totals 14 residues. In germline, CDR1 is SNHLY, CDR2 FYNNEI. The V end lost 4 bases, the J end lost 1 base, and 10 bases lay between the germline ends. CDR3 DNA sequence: TGTGCCAGCAGTGTTAGGCAAACCCAAGAGACCCAGTACTTC. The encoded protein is CASSVRQTQETQYF.

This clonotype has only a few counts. The CDR3 bases are TGCGCCAGCAGCCCGGACGGAACTAGCAATCAGCCCCAGCATTTT. Its translation: CASSPDGTSNQPQHF. The chain couples TRBV5-1 to TRBJ1-5; D is undetermined. The CDR3 covers 15 residues. Germline V gene sequence: CDR1 SGHRS, CDR2 YFSETQ. Trimming stripped 4 bases from V and 0 bases from J, with 11 bases between.

This CDR3 reads CATSDLGQVDYTF. CDR3 in DNA: TGTGCCACCAGTGATTTGGGACAGGTGGACTACACCTTC. The rearrangement links TRBV24-1 to TRBJ1-2, with TRBD1 matching over 7 bases. V shed 0 bases and J 10 bases; nucleotides not matched to a gene: 4. The CDR3 has 13 residues. Germline V gene data show CDR1 as KGHDR and CDR2 as SFDVKD.

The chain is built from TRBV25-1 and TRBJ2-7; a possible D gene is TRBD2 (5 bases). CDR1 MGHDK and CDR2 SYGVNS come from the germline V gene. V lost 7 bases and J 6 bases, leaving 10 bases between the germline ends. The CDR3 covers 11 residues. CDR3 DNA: TGTGCCAGCACTCGGGGTACCGAGCAGTACTTC. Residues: CASTRGTEQYF.

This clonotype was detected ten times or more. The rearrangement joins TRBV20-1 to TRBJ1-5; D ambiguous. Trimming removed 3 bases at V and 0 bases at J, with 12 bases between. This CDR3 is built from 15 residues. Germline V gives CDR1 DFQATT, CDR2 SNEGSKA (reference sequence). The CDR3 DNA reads TGCAGTGCTAGGCGGACCGAAATTAGCAATCAGCCCCAGCATTTT. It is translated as CSARRTEISNQPQHF.

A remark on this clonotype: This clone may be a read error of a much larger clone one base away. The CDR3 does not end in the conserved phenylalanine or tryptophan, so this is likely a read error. For the CDR3, the DNA is TGTGCCAGCAGTCCAAAGCCGGGACAGGGAGGCCCTATATCTGGCTACACCTCC. Its translation is CASSPKPGQGGPISGYTS. This rearrangement joins TRBV6-2 or TRBV6-3 to TRBJ1-2, with 9 bases aligning to TRBD1. This CDR3 is built from 18 residues. The trim removed 5 bases at V and 7 bases at J, leaving 20 bases unmatched. Germline V CDR1 and CDR2: MNHEY, SVGEGT.

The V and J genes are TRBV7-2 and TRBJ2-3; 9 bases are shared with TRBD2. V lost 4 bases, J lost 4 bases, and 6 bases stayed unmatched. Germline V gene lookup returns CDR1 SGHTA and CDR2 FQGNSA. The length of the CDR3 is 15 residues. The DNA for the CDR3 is TGTGCCAGCAGCTGGAATAGCGGGAGTTCAGATACGCAGTATTTT. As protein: CASSWNSGSSDTQYF.

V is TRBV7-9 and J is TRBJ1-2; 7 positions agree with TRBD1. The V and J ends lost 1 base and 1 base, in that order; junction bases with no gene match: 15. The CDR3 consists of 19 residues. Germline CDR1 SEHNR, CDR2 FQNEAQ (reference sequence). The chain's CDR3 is CASSLGDHSTGAVNYGYTF. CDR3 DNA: TGTGCCAGCAGCTTAGGAGACCATTCTACAGGGGCCGTTAACTATGGCTACACCTTC. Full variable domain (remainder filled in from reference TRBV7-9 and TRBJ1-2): DTGVSQNPRHKITKRGQNVTFRCDPISEHNRLYWYRQTLGQGPEFLTYFQNEAQLEKSRLLSDRFSAERPKGSFSTLEIQRTEQGDSAMYLCASSLGDHSTGAVNYGYTFGSGTRLTVV.

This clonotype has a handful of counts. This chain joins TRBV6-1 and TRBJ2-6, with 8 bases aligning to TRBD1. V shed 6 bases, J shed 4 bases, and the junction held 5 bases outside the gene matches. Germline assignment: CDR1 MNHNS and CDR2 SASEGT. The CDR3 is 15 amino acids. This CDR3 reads CASSHRGVGANVLTF. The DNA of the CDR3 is TGTGCCAGCAGCCACAGGGGGGTAGGGGCCAACGTCCTGACTTTC.

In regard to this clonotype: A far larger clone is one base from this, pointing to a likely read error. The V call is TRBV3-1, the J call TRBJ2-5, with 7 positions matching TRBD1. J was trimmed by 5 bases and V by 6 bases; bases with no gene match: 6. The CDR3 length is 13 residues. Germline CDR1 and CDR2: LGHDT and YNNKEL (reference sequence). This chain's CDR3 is CASSEVTGETQYF. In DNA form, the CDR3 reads TGTGCCAGCAGTGAAGTGACAGGGGAGACCCAGTACTTC.

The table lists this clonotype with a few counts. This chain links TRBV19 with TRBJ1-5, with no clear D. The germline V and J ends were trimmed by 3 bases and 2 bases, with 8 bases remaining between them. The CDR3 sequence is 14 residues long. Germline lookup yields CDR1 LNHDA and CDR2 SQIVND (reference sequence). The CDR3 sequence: CASSIDGGNQPQHF. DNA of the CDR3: TGTGCCAGTAGTATCGATGGGGGCAATCAGCCCCAGCATTTT.

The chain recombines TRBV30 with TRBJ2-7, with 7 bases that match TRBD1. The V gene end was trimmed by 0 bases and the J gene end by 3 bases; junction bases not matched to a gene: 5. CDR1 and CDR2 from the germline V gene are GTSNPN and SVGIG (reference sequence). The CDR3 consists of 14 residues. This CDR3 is CAWSVGGQLYEQYF. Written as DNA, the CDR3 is TGTGCCTGGAGTGTAGGGGGACAGCTCTACGAGCAGTACTTC.

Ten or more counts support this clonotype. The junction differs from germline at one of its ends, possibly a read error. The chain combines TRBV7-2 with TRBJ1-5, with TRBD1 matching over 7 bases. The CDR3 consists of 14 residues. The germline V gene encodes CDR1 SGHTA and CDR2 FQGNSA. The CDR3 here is CASSLGGGKQPQHF. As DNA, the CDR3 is TGTGCCAGCAGCTTAGGAGGGGGCAAGCAGCCCCAGCATTTT.

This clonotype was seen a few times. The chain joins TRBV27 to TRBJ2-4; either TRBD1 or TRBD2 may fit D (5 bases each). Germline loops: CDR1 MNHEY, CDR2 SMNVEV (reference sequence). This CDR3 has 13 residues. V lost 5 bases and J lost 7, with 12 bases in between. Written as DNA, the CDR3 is TGTGCCAGCAGTGGAGCGGCAGGGAACATTCAGTACTTC. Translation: CASSGAAGNIQYF.

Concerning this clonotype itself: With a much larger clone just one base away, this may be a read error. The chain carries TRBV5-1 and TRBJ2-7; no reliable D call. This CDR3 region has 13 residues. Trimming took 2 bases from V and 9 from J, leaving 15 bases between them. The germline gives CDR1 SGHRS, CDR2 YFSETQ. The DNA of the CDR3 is TGCGCCAGCAGCTTCTCTGCCCCTGGCGTGCAGTACTTC. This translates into CASSFSAPGVQYF.

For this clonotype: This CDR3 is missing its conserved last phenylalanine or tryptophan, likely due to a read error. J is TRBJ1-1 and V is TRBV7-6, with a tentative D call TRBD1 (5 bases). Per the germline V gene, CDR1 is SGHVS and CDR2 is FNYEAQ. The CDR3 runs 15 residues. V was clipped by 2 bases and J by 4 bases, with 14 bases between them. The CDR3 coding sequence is TGTGCCAGCAGCTTAAATCCCGACGGGGGCACTGAAGCTTTCCTT. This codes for CASSLNPDGGTEAFL.

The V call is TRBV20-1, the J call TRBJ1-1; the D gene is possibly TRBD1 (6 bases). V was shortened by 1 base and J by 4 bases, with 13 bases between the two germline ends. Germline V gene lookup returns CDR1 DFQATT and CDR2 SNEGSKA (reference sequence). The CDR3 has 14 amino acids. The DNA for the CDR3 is TGCAGTGCTAGAGTAGCGGGGGCCAGCACTGAAGCTTTCTTT. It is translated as CSARVAGASTEAFF.

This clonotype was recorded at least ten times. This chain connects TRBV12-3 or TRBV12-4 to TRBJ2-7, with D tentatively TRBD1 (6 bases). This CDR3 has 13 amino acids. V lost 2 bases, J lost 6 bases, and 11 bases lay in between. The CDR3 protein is CASSLRTASEQYF. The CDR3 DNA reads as TGTGCCAGCAGTTTAAGGACAGCAAGCGAGCAGTACTTC.

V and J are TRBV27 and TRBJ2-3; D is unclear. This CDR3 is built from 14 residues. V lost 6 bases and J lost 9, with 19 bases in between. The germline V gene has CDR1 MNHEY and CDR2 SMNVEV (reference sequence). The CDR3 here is CASRNSQFKGTQYF. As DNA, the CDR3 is TGTGCCAGCAGAAACAGCCAGTTTAAGGGCACGCAGTATTTT.

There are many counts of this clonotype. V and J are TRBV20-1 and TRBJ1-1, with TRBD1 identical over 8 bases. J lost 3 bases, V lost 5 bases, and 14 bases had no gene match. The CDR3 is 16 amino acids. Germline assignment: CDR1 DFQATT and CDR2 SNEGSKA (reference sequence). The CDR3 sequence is CSAYGTGERQDTEAFF. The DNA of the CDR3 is TGCAGTGCTTACGGGACAGGTGAGCGCCAGGACACTGAAGCTTTCTTT.